Presented here are 30 T cell receptor beta chains from one specimen sequenced in a study of T cells in Graves' hyperthyroidism and ophthalmopathy. RNA transcripts served as the template for amplifying TCR beta CDR3 regions. With the HTBI primer set, the TCR CDR3 went through a first round of RT-PCR. MiXCR, run by TCRdb on the multiplex PCR reads, gives a single entry per CDR3 protein. The profile covers under 350,000 distinct CDR3 sequences, with 15% to 20% appearing a single time and approximately 49% taken by the ten largest. Sequenced material: blood. Receptors were obtained from a woman between 45 and 60 years old with Graves' hyperthyroidism.

This clonotype turned up a few times. The rearrangement joins TRBV24-1 to TRBJ2-2, with TRBD2 identical over 7 bases. Germline CDR1 reads KGHDR; CDR2 reads SFDVKD. The V and J ends lost 1 base and 0 bases, in that order; junction bases with no gene match: 10. The CDR3 consists of 19 residues. The chain's CDR3 is CATSDLSWGGSPNTGELFF. The DNA for the CDR3 is TGTGCCACCAGTGATTTAAGTTGGGGAGGGAGCCCGAACACCGGGGAGCTGTTTTTT.

The J gene is TRBJ2-3, the V gene TRBV14, with D possibly matching TRBD2 (6 bases). The CDR3 is 14 amino acids. From germline, CDR1 is SGHDN and CDR2 FVKESK. Trimming cost V 6 bases and J 11 bases, with 21 bases left between them. CDR3 coding DNA: TGTGCCAGCAGTCGGAGCCCGGACTACTCTCGGCAGTATTTT. This gives the protein CASSRSPDYSRQYF. Complete variable domain (other parts from reference TRBV14 and TRBJ2-3): EAGVTQFPSHSVIEKGQTVTLRCDPISGHDNLYWYRRVMGKEIKFLLHFVKESKQDESGMPNNRFLAERTGGTYSTLKVQPAELEDSGVYFCASSRSPDYSRQYFGPGTRLTVL.

The chain recombines TRBV29-1 with TRBJ2-1; D is perhaps TRBD1 or TRBD2 (5 bases each). Trimming cost V 5 bases and J 5 bases, with 19 bases left between them. The CDR3 contains 15 residues. Per germline, CDR1 SQVTM and CDR2 ANQGSEA. The CDR3 DNA reads TGCAGCGTTCAGGTCCCTAGCAAGGGGAACAATGAGCAGTTCTTC. This translates into CSVQVPSKGNNEQFF.

The chain has TRBV25-1 and TRBJ1-2; no firm D call. Trimming removed 3 bases from V and 4 bases from J, with 9 bases in between. The CDR3 contains 13 residues. From germline, CDR1 is MGHDK and CDR2 SYGVNS. The CDR3 here is CASSDAQSYGYTF. The DNA of the CDR3 is TGTGCCAGCAGTGATGCCCAAAGCTATGGCTACACCTTC.

This chain uses TRBV5-1 with TRBJ2-5; 8 nucleotides align to TRBD1. J gave up 4 bases and V 4 bases, and 6 bases lay outside the gene matches. Germline assignment: CDR1 SGHRS and CDR2 YFSETQ. CDR3 length: 14 residues. The CDR3 region is CASSGGQGRETQYF. CDR3 in DNA: TGCGCCAGCAGCGGTGGACAGGGAAGAGAGACCCAGTACTTC.

A few counts support this clonotype. The rearrangement uses TRBV7-2 and TRBJ2-7; D is ambiguous. CDR1 is SGHTA, CDR2 FQGNSA, per germline. The CDR3 sequence is 14 residues long. V lost 1 base and J 4 bases, leaving 11 bases between the germline ends. The CDR3 region is CASSLGGRRYEQYF. In nucleotides, the CDR3 is TGTGCCAGCAGCTTAGGCGGTCGACGGTACGAGCAGTACTTC.

The rearrangement links TRBV2 to TRBJ1-6; the D gene is possibly TRBD1 (5 bases). This CDR3 has 13 residues. Trimming pared 6 bases from V and 10 bases from J, leaving 13 bases between. Germline CDR1 reads SNHLY; CDR2 reads FYNNEI. The CDR3 sequence is CASSAGTRSPLHF. CDR3 DNA sequence: TGTGCCAGCAGCGCCGGGACTAGATCACCCCTCCACTTT.

J is TRBJ2-3 and V is TRBV20-1, with 12 nucleotides matching TRBD2. Germline CDR1 and CDR2: DFQATT and SNEGSKA (reference sequence). CDR3 length: 17 residues. With V trimmed by 4 bases and J by 1 base, 9 bases remained unmatched. CDR3 amino acids: CSAIRLAGGPGTDTQYF. CDR3 bases: TGCAGTGCTATCCGGCTAGCGGGGGGGCCGGGCACAGATACGCAGTATTTT.

V usage is TRBV3-1 and J usage is TRBJ1-5; D possibly corresponds to TRBD1 (5 bases). Trimming shortened V by 1 base and J by 7 bases, and 14 bases separated the two germline ends. This CDR3 is built from 15 residues. Germline CDR1 and CDR2: LGHDT and YNNKEL (reference sequence). CDR3 sequence: CASSQGLIGDQPQHF. The DNA for the CDR3 is TGTGCCAGCAGCCAAGGTCTTATAGGGGACCAGCCCCAGCATTTT. Full variable domain (rest looked up from reference TRBV3-1 and TRBJ1-5): DTAVSQTPKYLVTQMGNDKSIKCEQNLGHDTMYWYKQDSKKFLKIMFSYNNKELIINETVPNRFSPKSPDKAHLNLHINSLELGDSAVYFCASSQGLIGDQPQHFGDGTRLSIL.

This clonotype has at least ten counts. This chain uses TRBV6-2 or TRBV6-3 with TRBJ2-1, with TRBD1 as a possible D gene (6 bases). Trimming took off 2 bases at V and 4 bases at J, with 9 bases between the two ends. Germline CDR1 reads MNHEY; CDR2 reads SVGEGT. The CDR3 runs to 14 residues. The CDR3 sequence: CASSYRTEYNEQFF. CDR3 nucleotide sequence: TGTGCCAGCAGTTACAGGACAGAATACAATGAGCAGTTCTTC.

This clonotype was seen many times. The chain joins TRBV20-1 to TRBJ2-1, with a possible D match to TRBD1 (6 bases). This CDR3 spans 14 amino acids. The germline V and J ends were trimmed by 4 bases and 0 bases, with 10 bases remaining between them. Germline V CDR1 and CDR2: DFQATT, SNEGSKA (reference sequence). The DNA for the CDR3 is TGCAGTGCTACCCAGGGGAGCTCCTACAATGAGCAGTTCTTC. Amino acids: CSATQGSSYNEQFF.

The V and J genes are TRBV2 and TRBJ1-1; the D gene is possibly TRBD1 (5 bases). Between the trimmed V and J ends, which lost 3 bases and 2 bases, there was a span of 7 bases. The CDR3 extends over 13 amino acids. CDR1 SNHLY and CDR2 FYNNEI come from the germline V gene. The CDR3 reads CASSDDRNTEAFF. The CDR3 DNA reads as TGTGCCAGCAGTGACGACAGAAACACTGAAGCTTTCTTT.

The gene calls are TRBV5-6 and TRBJ2-2; 10 nucleotides align to TRBD1. From germline, CDR1 is SGHDT and CDR2 YYEEEE. CDR3 length: 15 amino acids. Trimming at V came to 4 bases and at J to 4 bases, leaving 4 bases not matched to a gene. The CDR3 sequence: CASSRQGAITGELFF. In DNA, the CDR3 is TGTGCCAGCAGCCGACAGGGGGCGATCACCGGGGAGCTGTTTTTT.

The table lists this clonotype with many counts. The chain is built from TRBV7-9 and TRBJ2-1, with 14 bases lining up with TRBD2. The CDR3 loop spans 16 amino acids. Unmatched junction bases numbered 7, after V lost 3 bases and J lost 9 bases. Germline loops: CDR1 SEHNR, CDR2 FQNEAQ (reference sequence). CDR3 in DNA: TGTGCCAGCAGCTTGACTAGCGGGGGGGCTAACGCTGAGCAGTTCTTC. Its protein is CASSLTSGGANAEQFF. Complete variable domain (other parts from reference TRBV7-9 and TRBJ2-1): DTGVSQNPRHKITKRGQNVTFRCDPISEHNRLYWYRQTLGQGPEFLTYFQNEAQLEKSRLLSDRFSAERPKGSFSTLEIQRTEQGDSAMYLCASSLTSGGANAEQFFGPGTRLTVL.

This chain connects TRBV6-1 to TRBJ1-1; D remains unclear. The CDR3 spans 13 residues. V lost 6 bases, J lost 8 bases, and 16 bases lay in between. Per germline, CDR1 MNHNS and CDR2 SASEGT. CDR3 region: CASRDARLLEAFF. The CDR3 coding sequence is TGTGCCAGCAGAGACGCCAGGCTGCTAGAAGCTTTCTTT.

Comment on this clonotype: This sequence may be a read error, since a much larger clone differs from it by one base. The conserved phenylalanine or tryptophan normally closing the CDR3 is absent here, so this likely arose from a read error. The gene calls are TRBV7-8 and TRBJ2-3; 7 bases agree with TRBD2. The CDR3 spans 15 residues. Trimming removed 1 base from V and 4 bases from J; junction bases left unmatched: 5. Germline CDR1 reads SGHVS; CDR2 reads FQNEAQ. The CDR3 loop is CASSLDGGEADTQYL. The CDR3 DNA is TGTGCCAGCAGCTTAGATGGGGGGGAGGCAGATACGCAGTATCTT.

This clonotype was seen many times. This sequence joins TRBV5-5 and TRBJ2-5; 10 nucleotides match TRBD1. From germline, CDR1 is SGHKS and CDR2 YYEKEE (reference sequence). The CDR3 spans 14 residues. Unmatched junction bases numbered 4, after V lost 3 bases and J lost 5 bases. In DNA form, the CDR3 reads TGTGCCAGCAGCTCCCGGACAGGGGGGGAGACCCAGTACTTC. Translation gives CASSSRTGGETQYF.

The sample holds a few counts of this clonotype. The chain uses TRBV7-3 and TRBJ2-5, with D maybe TRBD1 (5 bases). The germline CDR1 and CDR2 sequences are SGHTA and FQGTGA. Trimming cost V 4 bases and J 4 bases, with 13 bases left between them. The CDR3 runs 14 residues. CDR3 protein: CASSSRVQGETQYF. CDR3 DNA sequence: TGTGCCAGCAGCTCCAGGGTCCAGGGAGAGACCCAGTACTTC.

This clonotype has ten or more counts. The V and J genes are TRBV3-1 and TRBJ2-1; 8 nucleotides line up with TRBD2. Unmatched junction bases numbered 13, after V lost 0 bases and J lost 6 bases. This CDR3 comprises 18 residues. Germline CDR1 is LGHDT and CDR2 is YNNKEL (reference sequence). CDR3 sequence: CASSQDRGGLRSFNEQFF. The DNA for the CDR3 is TGTGCCAGCAGCCAAGATCGGGGGGGACTGAGGTCGTTCAATGAGCAGTTCTTC.

Of note for this clonotype: A junction boundary mismatches the germline segment, possibly from a read error. The genes are TRBV2 and TRBJ2-2; the D gene is possibly TRBD1 (5 bases). Germline values: CDR1 SNHLY, CDR2 FYNNEI. The CDR3 length is 13 residues. The CDR3 coding sequence is TGCGCCAGCAGCCCCAGGGTCCCCGGGGAGCTGTTTTTT. As protein: CASSPRVPGELFF.

In its sample, this clonotype was seen many times. The chain recombines TRBV20-1 with TRBJ2-5; 11 bases are a match to TRBD2. CDR3 length equals 15 residues. V shed 8 bases and J 1 base; nucleotides not matched to a gene: 9. The germline V gene encodes CDR1 DFQATT and CDR2 SNEGSKA (reference sequence). The CDR3 DNA reads TGCAGTACCTCAAGACTAGCGGGGTCCCAAGAGACCCAGTACTTC. This codes for CSTSRLAGSQETQYF.

The table lists this clonotype with many counts. The chain recombines TRBV28 with TRBJ2-7, with D unclear. V lost 1 base and J lost 3, with 1 base in between. Germline CDR1 MDHEN, CDR2 SYDVKM. CDR3 length equals 11 residues. CDR3 region: CASSLYYEQYF. CDR3 DNA: TGTGCCAGCAGTTTATACTACGAGCAGTACTTC.

This clonotype was recorded many times. This chain joins TRBV11-2 and TRBJ2-7; 9 bases line up with TRBD2. This CDR3 comprises 14 residues. Germline V lookup: CDR1 SGHAT, CDR2 FQNNGV. The trim removed 0 bases at V and 6 bases at J, leaving 3 bases unmatched. Here the CDR3 reads CASSLEAGGSEQYF. The CDR3 coding sequence is TGTGCCAGCAGCTTAGAAGCGGGAGGTTCCGAGCAGTACTTC.

The V and J genes are TRBV3-1 and TRBJ1-2; D not certain. In germline, CDR1 is LGHDT, CDR2 YNNKEL (reference sequence). With 8 bases removed from V and 4 bases from J, the gap between germline ends came to 8 bases. The CDR3 sequence is 11 residues long. The CDR3 DNA sequence: TGTGCCAGCGGCGGATCCTATGGCTACACCTTC. Amino acids: CASGGSYGYTF.

This clonotype turned up a few times. The chain employs TRBV14 and TRBJ1-2; TRBD1 agrees at 9 bases. Germline CDR1 and CDR2: SGHDN and FVKESK. The V gene end was trimmed by 4 bases and the J gene end by 6 bases; junction bases not matched to a gene: 9. The CDR3 runs 15 residues. The CDR3 region is CASSLLRTGVDGYTF. DNA for the CDR3: TGTGCCAGCAGCCTACTACGGACAGGGGTGGATGGCTACACCTTC.

The chain uses TRBV18 and TRBJ2-4, with 11 positions matching TRBD1. The length of the CDR3 is 15 residues. Germline lookup yields CDR1 KGHSH and CDR2 LQKENI. Trimming removed 3 bases from V and 12 bases from J; junction bases left unmatched: 10. The CDR3 DNA reads TGTGCCAGCTCACCTACGCCGGGACAGGGGGTTCCTCAGTACTTC. This gives the protein CASSPTPGQGVPQYF.

This clonotype was counted many times. The J gene is TRBJ2-5, the V gene TRBV18; D remains unclear. The CDR3 has 15 residues. Trimming took off 3 bases at V and 2 bases at J, with 13 bases between the two ends. Germline V gene sequence: CDR1 KGHSH, CDR2 LQKENI. The CDR3 DNA is TGTGCCAGCTCACCCGTTACCCAGCCTCAAGAGACCCAGTACTTC. Translating it yields CASSPVTQPQETQYF.

J is TRBJ1-2 and V is TRBV6-1; D uncertain. Germline V gene lookup returns CDR1 MNHNS and CDR2 SASEGT. Trimming stripped 1 base from V and 4 bases from J, with 4 bases between. The CDR3 is 12 amino acids. DNA for the CDR3: TGTGCCAGCAGTGAAGTAGGCTATGGCTACACCTTC. Translating it yields CASSEVGYGYTF.

This clonotype was recorded many times. The chain uses TRBV15 and TRBJ2-1; D gene unclear. The CDR3 spans 14 residues. Trimming cost V 0 bases and J 3 bases, with 6 bases left between them. Germline V lookup: CDR1 LNHNV, CDR2 YYDKDF (reference sequence). The CDR3 DNA is TGTGCCACCAGCAGAGATTGGCACTACAATGAGCAGTTCTTC. It specifies CATSRDWHYNEQFF. Full variable domain (missing parts from reference TRBV15 and TRBJ2-1): DAMVIQNPRYQVTQFGKPVTLSCSQTLNHNVMYWYQQKSSQAPKLLFHYYDKDFNNEADTPDNFQSRRPNTSFCFLDIRSPGLGDTAMYLCATSRDWHYNEQFFGPGTRLTVL.

This clonotype was found a few times. The V gene is TRBV12-3 or TRBV12-4, the J gene TRBJ2-1, with D perhaps given as TRBD1 or TRBD2 (5 bases each). This CDR3 region has 12 residues. V lost 10 bases and J lost 5, with 12 bases in between. Written as DNA, the CDR3 is TGTGCCAACGGGGCTGCGCACAATGAGCAGTTCTTC. It yields the protein CANGAAHNEQFF.